This T cell receptor beta chain appears in the sequencing data of a study of blood T cell repertoires in COVID-19. This CDR3 is 15 amino acids long. Per germline, CDR1 SGHRS and CDR2 YFSETQ. The V segment lost 1 base and the J segment 5 bases; nucleotides outside the gene matches: 3. Clones were read by immunoSEQ multiplex PCR, and TCRdb kept only the in-frame ones, dropping some. The table shows around 370,000 clones, with 87% occurring only once. The sample taken for sequencing was peripheral blood. The origin of this receptor is a woman aged 45 to 65 with COVID-19, enrolled during active disease. This chain connects TRBV5-1 to TRBJ2-5, with TRBD2 identical over 12 bases. This chain's CDR3 is CASSLSLAGGETQYF. The DNA of the CDR3 is TGCGCCAGCAGCTTGAGTCTAGCGGGAGGGGAGACCCAGTACTTC.